This T cell receptor beta chain came from a study of shared clonotypes between healthy human individuals. CDR1 SGHDT and CDR2 YYEEEE come from the germline V gene. V lost 1 base to trimming and J lost 5 bases; unmatched junction nucleotides: 7. This CDR3 is built from 15 residues. Some clones are missing from TCRdb's copy, which holds only in-frame ones; the method was immunoSEQ multiplex PCR. The profile shows over 2 million clones, 85% to 95% of them singletons. The TCR originated in a man in his late teens or twenties in good health. The sample comprised naive CD4+ T cells sorted from blood. Subset here: CD45RA+ positively selected. The chain combines TRBV5-6 with TRBJ2-7; 9 nucleotides agree with TRBD1. The CDR3, as DNA: TGTGCCAGCAGCTTGTTGGGACAGGGTGCTCACGAGCAGTACTTC. This encodes CASSLLGQGAHEQYF.